These 23 T cell receptor delta chains were all obtained from the same sample, sequenced in a study of gamma delta lymphoproliferative disorders and STAT genes. TCRdb reprocessed the multiplex PCR reads using CATT. The sample consists of over a thousand delta-chain clones, about 0.89% of them appearing once. PBMCs from patients and controls supplied the genomic DNA for sequencing. Material: blood. Receptor source: a human donor in good health.

This clone was counted a few times. The protein in TCRdb stems from a much larger clone and differs at residue 4 from this DNA's translation, likely a read error; here the protein is translated from the DNA. The chain has TRDV1 and TRDJ1; 8 bases map to TRDD3. V gave up 7 bases and J gave up 2 bases; unmatched junction bases: 18. The CDR3 contains 18 residues. Germline V gives CDR1 TSWWSYY, CDR2 QGS. The CDR3 bases are TGTGCTCTTGAGGGACAGGCTGGGGGGGATAAGACGACCGATAAACTCATCTTT. Translating it yields CALEGQAGGDKTTDKLIF.

There are many counts of this clone. A read error likely explains this, since a far larger clone differs by one base. Other DNA variants within this sample encode the same CDR3. The chain is built from TRDV2 and TRDJ1; D is uncertain. CDR3 length: 15 amino acids. Germline CDR1 GEAIGNYY, CDR2 EKD. In DNA form, the CDR3 reads TGTGCCTGTGACCGAGTTGGACCGTACACTGATAAACTCATCTTT. This gives the protein CACDRVGPYTDKLIF.

To note about this clone: TCRdb assigns this DNA the protein of a much larger clone, which departs from its translation at residue 4; this likely reflects a read error, and the protein shown comes from translating the DNA. The V call is TRDV2, the J call TRDJ1; 10 bases match TRDD3. Germline assignment: CDR1 GEAIGNYY and CDR2 EKD. This CDR3 has 15 residues. V lost 5 bases to trimming and J lost 9 bases; unmatched junction nucleotides: 14. The CDR3 coding sequence is TGTGCCTGTGGCCCACTGGGGGATGGGGATGCGGAACTCATCTTT. This codes for CACGPLGDGDAELIF.

To note about this clone: The amino acid sequence in TCRdb belongs to a much larger clone and departs from this DNA's translation at residue 22, likely a sequencing read error; the sequence shown is translated from the DNA. The CDR3 sequence is CALGEYLVANFITGGPKYTDKFIF. In DNA form, the CDR3 reads TGTGCTCTTGGGGAATATTTGGTCGCCAATTTCATAACTGGGGGCCCGAAGTACACCGATAAATTCATCTTT. J is TRDJ1 and V is TRDV1; 8 positions match TRDD3. The CDR3 totals 24 residues. Germline assignment: CDR1 TSWWSYY and CDR2 QGS.

This clone was recorded a few times. TCRdb has a much larger clone's protein, which differs at residue 4 from the translation of this DNA, likely because of a read error; what is shown is the protein translated from the DNA. The chain has TRDV2 and TRDJ1; the match to TRDD3 covers 8 bases. This CDR3 has 15 amino acids. V gave up 5 bases and J gave up 2 bases; unmatched junction bases: 9. Germline loops: CDR1 GEAIGNYY, CDR2 EKD. CDR3 sequence reads: CACATGGIWTDKLIF. Written as DNA, the CDR3 is TGTGCCTGTGCAACTGGGGGGATATGGACCGATAAACTCATCTTT.

This clone has a count of ten or more. TCRdb lists the protein of a much larger clone for this DNA, which differs at residue 5, so this is likely a read error; the protein given here is translated from the DNA itself. The chain has TRDV2 and TRDJ1, with 9 bases lining up with TRDD3. V lost 3 bases and J lost 4; bases outside the gene matches: 8. The CDR3 consists of 15 residues. Germline CDR1 is GEAIGNYY and CDR2 is EKD. CDR3 in amino acids: CACDAVGDIGDKLIF. CDR3 DNA sequence: TGTGCCTGTGACGCCGTGGGGGATATCGGCGATAAACTCATCTTT.

Remarks on this clone: The protein recorded in TCRdb matches a much larger clone and deviates from this DNA's translation at residue 7, suggesting a read error; the protein here is obtained by translating the DNA. The chain is built from TRDV2 and TRDJ1; TRDD3 matches at 8 bases. V was clipped by 0 bases and J by 4 bases; unmatched bases: 18. Germline V CDR1 and CDR2: GEAIGNYY, EKD. CDR3 length equals 19 residues. The CDR3 coding sequence is TGTGCCTGTGACACCCTCTTTCAAGCCAGTACTGGGGGGTTCGATAAACTCATCTTT. Its translation is CACDTLFQASTGGFDKLIF.

This clone appeared a few times. TCRdb shows a much larger clone's protein in place of this DNA's translation, and the two differ at residue 12, likely through a read error; the protein shown is translated from the DNA. In nucleotides, the CDR3 is TGTGCCTGTGACCCACTGGGGGATGGGGATGCGGTACTCATCTTT. This translates into CACDPLGDGDAVLIF. This chain joins TRDV2 and TRDJ1; 10 bases map to TRDD3. V lost 3 bases and J lost 10; bases outside the gene matches: 13. Germline CDR1 reads GEAIGNYY; CDR2 reads EKD. This CDR3 has 15 amino acids.

This clone has only a few counts. This likely reflects a read error, since a far larger clone is one base away. This specimen includes other DNA sequences encoding the same CDR3. The CDR3 nucleotides are TGTGCCTCCGGGGGATACGGAGTTGATAAACTCATCTTT. It yields the protein CASGGYGVDKLIF. The J gene is TRDJ1; the V gene was not called; the table names TRDD3, a call not compared with the DNA. The CDR3 extends over 13 amino acids.

This clone was counted a few times. A far larger clone is one nucleotide away, so this likely arose from a read error. Within the sample, other DNA sequences also encode this same CDR3. The chain uses TRDV1 and TRDJ3; 8 nucleotides match TRDD3. This CDR3 comprises 25 residues. Germline V gene data show CDR1 as TSWWSYY and CDR2 as QGS. The CDR3: CALGEHSIVGDHGLAKTWDTRQMFF. The CDR3 nucleotides are TGTGCTCTTGGGGAACATAGTATAGTGGGGGATCATGGGTTGGCCAAGACCTGGGACACTCGACAGATGTTTTTC.

This clone has only a few counts. A far more abundant clone sits one base away, making this likely a read error. This sample includes further DNA sequences coding for the same CDR3. The chain has TRDV2 and TRDJ1; 8 nucleotides line up with TRDD3. Per the germline V gene, CDR1 is GEAIGNYY and CDR2 is EKD. This CDR3 is built from 15 residues. Trimming cost V 5 bases and J 2 bases; bases outside gene matches: 9. CDR3 bases: TGTGCCTGTGTAACGGGGGGGATATGGACCGATAAACTCATCTTT. Protein product: CACVTGGIWTDKLIF.

Concerning this clone: A far larger clone lies a single base away; this is likely a read error. Other DNA sequences from this sample encode an identical CDR3 as well. The rearrangement uses TRDV2 and TRDJ1; TRDD3 aligns across 9 bases. The germline V gene has CDR1 GEAIGNYY and CDR2 EKD. CDR3 length: 18 residues. The ends lost 0 bases at V and 2 bases at J; junction bases unmatched: 12. The CDR3 sequence is CACDTLLGDPFLTDKLIF. Here the CDR3 DNA reads TGTGCCTGTGACACCTTACTGGGGGACCCCTTCTTGACCGATAAACTCATCTTT.

There are a few counts of this clone. TCRdb lists the protein of a much larger clone for this DNA, which differs at residue 12, so this is likely a read error; the protein given here is translated from the DNA itself. The chain links TRDV2 to TRDJ1, with 9 bases that match TRDD3. CDR1 is GEAIGNYY and CDR2 is EKD in the germline V gene. The CDR3 has 15 residues. The CDR3 protein is CACDTVGDIGDRLIF. The CDR3 DNA reads as TGTGCCTGTGACACCGTGGGGGATATCGGCGATAGACTCATCTTT.

This clone has ten or more counts. TCRdb pairs this DNA with a much larger clone's protein that differs at residue 11, likely a read error; the protein shown was translated from the DNA. V and J are TRDV2 and TRDJ1; 9 bases line up with TRDD3. Trimming at V came to 0 bases and at J to 7 bases, leaving 8 bases not matched to a gene. This CDR3 region has 15 residues. Germline V gene lookup returns CDR1 GEAIGNYY and CDR2 EKD. The CDR3, as DNA: TGTGCCTGTGACACCGTGGGGGATATCGGCGTTAAACTCATCTTT. This gives the protein CACDTVGDIGVKLIF.

With respect to this clone: The TCRdb record carries a much larger clone's protein, which differs from this DNA's translation at residue 13; a read error is the likely cause, and the protein listed here is the DNA translation. The chain combines TRDV3 with TRDJ1, with 8 bases identical to TRDD3. Germline values: CDR1 TVYSNPD, CDR2 GDNSRS (reference sequence). This CDR3 has 19 residues. The V and J ends lost 3 bases and 1 base, in that order; junction bases with no gene match: 22. The CDR3 reads CAFSCYNLLGGACTDKLIF. The CDR3 DNA reads as TGTGCCTTCTCTTGCTATAATTTACTGGGGGGGGCGTGCACCGATAAACTCATCTTT.

Concerning this clone itself: Since a far larger clone is one base different, this is likely a read error. The sample contains more than one DNA sequence encoding this CDR3. The chain employs TRDV1 and TRDJ1; D might be TRDD2 (6 bases). Germline-derived CDR1 and CDR2 are TSWWSYY and QGS. This CDR3 spans 17 amino acids. The CDR3 protein is CALHRGYLSYNTDKLIF. The CDR3 nucleotides are TGTGCCCTACATCGGGGGTACCTTTCCTATAACACCGATAAACTCATCTTT.

This clone occurred a few times. The translation of this DNA and the TCRdb protein of a much larger clone differ at residue 4, probably owing to a read error; the protein shown here is translated from the DNA. The chain carries TRDV2 and TRDJ1; maybe TRDD3 (5 bases). Germline V CDR1 and CDR2: GEAIGNYY, EKD. This CDR3 comprises 17 residues. For the CDR3, the DNA is TGTGCCTGTAACACCGTTGCTGGGTGGGACGACACCGATAAACTCATCTTT. Translation: CACNTVAGWDDTDKLIF.

This clone was recorded a few times. A read error is the likely source, as a far larger clone sits one nucleotide away. The identical CDR3 is also encoded by other nucleotide sequences in the sample. This chain uses TRDV2 with TRDJ1; perhaps TRDD3 as D (6 bases). Germline CDR1 GEAIGNYY, CDR2 EKD. Trimming left V 0 bases short and J 0 bases short, with 16 bases between. The CDR3 length is 17 residues. In DNA form, the CDR3 reads TGTGCCTGTGACACCCTACGACTGGGCGATAACACCGATAAACTCATCTTT. Its translation is CACDTLRLGDNTDKLIF.

This clone was seen many times. TCRdb's protein, taken from a much larger clone, differs from this DNA's translation at residue 3, likely owing to a read error; the protein displayed comes from the DNA. The sample contains more than one DNA sequence encoding this CDR3. This chain uses TRDV1 with TRDJ1, with D perhaps TRDD3 (5 bases). Germline V CDR1 and CDR2: TSWWSYY, QGS. CDR3 length equals 19 residues. The CDR3 protein is CAPGPYLYVLVPYTDKLIF. CDR3 coding DNA: TGTGCTCCTGGGCCTTACCTGTACGTTTTGGTTCCGTACACCGATAAACTCATCTTT.

In the case of this clone: A far larger clone is one nucleotide away, so this likely arose from a read error. Other DNA sequences of this sample code for an identical CDR3. The rearrangement links TRDV2 to TRDJ1; 9 bases match TRDD3. There are 18 residues in the CDR3. From germline, CDR1 is GEAIGNYY and CDR2 EKD. Trimming took 3 bases from V and 1 from J; bases not matched to a gene: 14. The CDR3 sequence: CACDSVHLGDTFTDKLIF. The CDR3 nucleotides read TGTGCCTGTGACTCAGTCCATCTCGGGGATACGTTCACCGATAAACTCATCTTT.

In its sample, this clone was seen many times. The likely explanation is a read error, given a far larger clone one base away. In the same sample, other DNA sequences code for this CDR3. This sequence joins TRDV2 and TRDJ1; D ambiguous. The CDR3 loop spans 15 amino acids. Germline V gives CDR1 GEAIGNYY, CDR2 EKD. The V end lost 3 bases, the J end lost 0 bases, and 13 bases lay between the germline ends. CDR3 sequence reads: CACDRVGPYTDKLIF. The CDR3, as DNA: TGTGCCTGTGACCGAGTCGGACCGTACACCGATAAACTCATCTTT.

This clone qualifies as medium-sized. A read error likely explains this, since a far larger clone differs by one base. Other DNA sequences in the sample encode the same CDR3. The CDR3 bases are TGCGCCTGTGACCCACTGGGGGATACCCCCACCGATAAACTCATCTTT. As protein: CACDPLGDTPTDKLIF. The rearrangement joins TRDV2 to TRDJ1, with TRDD3 identical over 12 bases. Germline V CDR1 and CDR2: GEAIGNYY, EKD. The CDR3 is 16 amino acids.

As to this clone: A read error likely explains why the TCRdb protein, taken from a much larger clone, differs from this DNA's translation at residue 16; the protein shown is translated from the DNA. J is TRDJ1 and V is TRDV2, with D possibly being TRDD2 (5 bases). The germline V gene encodes CDR1 GEAIGNYY and CDR2 EKD. This CDR3 is built from 20 residues. The CDR3: CACDTMSSYGANYYTNKLIF. CDR3 bases: TGTGCCTGTGACACTATGAGCTCCTATGGAGCCAACTATTACACCAATAAACTCATCTTT.